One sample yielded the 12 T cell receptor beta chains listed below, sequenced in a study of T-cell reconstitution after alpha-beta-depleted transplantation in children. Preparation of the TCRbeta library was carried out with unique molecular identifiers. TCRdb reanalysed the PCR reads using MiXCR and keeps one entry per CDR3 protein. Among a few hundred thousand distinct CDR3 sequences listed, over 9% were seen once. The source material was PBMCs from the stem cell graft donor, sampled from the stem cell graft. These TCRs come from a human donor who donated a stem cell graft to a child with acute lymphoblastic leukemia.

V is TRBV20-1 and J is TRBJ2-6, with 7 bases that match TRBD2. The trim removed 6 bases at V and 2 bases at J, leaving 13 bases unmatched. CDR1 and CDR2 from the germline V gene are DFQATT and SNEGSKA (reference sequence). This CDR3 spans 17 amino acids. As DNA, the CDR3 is TGCAGTGCGAAACCACCACTTGGGGGGGCTGGGGCCAACGTCCTGACTTTC. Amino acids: CSAKPPLGGAGANVLTF.

This CDR3 reads CASSTAVGASYGYTF. The CDR3 region has the DNA TGTGCCAGCAGTACTGCAGTAGGGGCTAGCTATGGCTACACCTTC. The chain couples TRBV27 to TRBJ1-2; D possibly corresponds to TRBD1 (5 bases). Per the germline V gene, CDR1 is MNHEY and CDR2 is SMNVEV (reference sequence). CDR3 length: 15 amino acids. Trimming took off 5 bases at V and 4 bases at J, with 17 bases between the two ends.

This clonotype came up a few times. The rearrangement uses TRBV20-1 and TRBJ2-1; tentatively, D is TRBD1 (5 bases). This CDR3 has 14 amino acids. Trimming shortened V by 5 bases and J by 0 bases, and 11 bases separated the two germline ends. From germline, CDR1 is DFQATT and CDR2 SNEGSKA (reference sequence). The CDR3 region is CSAPRGGSYNEQFF. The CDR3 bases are TGCAGTGCTCCAAGGGGTGGCTCCTACAATGAGCAGTTCTTC.

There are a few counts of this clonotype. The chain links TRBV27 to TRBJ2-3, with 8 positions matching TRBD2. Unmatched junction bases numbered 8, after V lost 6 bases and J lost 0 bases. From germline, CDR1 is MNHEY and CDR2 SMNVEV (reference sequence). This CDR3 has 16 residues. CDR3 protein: CASRGIAGRSTDTQYF. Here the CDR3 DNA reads TGTGCCAGCAGGGGAATAGCGGGAAGAAGCACAGATACGCAGTATTTT.

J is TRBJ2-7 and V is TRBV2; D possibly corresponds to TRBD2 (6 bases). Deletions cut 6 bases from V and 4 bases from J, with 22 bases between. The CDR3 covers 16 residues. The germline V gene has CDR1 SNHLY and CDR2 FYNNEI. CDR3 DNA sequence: TGTGCCAGCAGGCCTTCCCTGACGGGAGTGCGGTACGAGCAGTACTTC. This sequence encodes CASRPSLTGVRYEQYF.

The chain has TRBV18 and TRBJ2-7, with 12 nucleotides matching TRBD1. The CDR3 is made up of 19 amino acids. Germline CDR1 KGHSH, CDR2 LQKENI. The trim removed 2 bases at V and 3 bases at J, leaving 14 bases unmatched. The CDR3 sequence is CASSPNAGTGGSTIYEQYF. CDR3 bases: TGTGCCAGCTCACCAAACGCTGGGACAGGGGGCTCTACAATCTACGAGCAGTACTTC.

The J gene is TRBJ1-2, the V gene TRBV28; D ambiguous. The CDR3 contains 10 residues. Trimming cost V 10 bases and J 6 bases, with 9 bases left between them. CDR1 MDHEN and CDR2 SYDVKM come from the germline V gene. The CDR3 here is CATSADGYTF. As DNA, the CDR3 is TGTGCCACCTCAGCGGATGGCTACACCTTC.

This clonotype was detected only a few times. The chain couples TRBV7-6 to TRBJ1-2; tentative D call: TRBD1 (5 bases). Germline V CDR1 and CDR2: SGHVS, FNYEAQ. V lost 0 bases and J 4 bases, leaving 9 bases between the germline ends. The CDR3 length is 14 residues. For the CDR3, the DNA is TGTGCCAGCAGCTTAGCGGACGGGGCCTATGGCTACACCTTC. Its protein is CASSLADGAYGYTF.

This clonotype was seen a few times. Here the CDR3 DNA reads TGCGCCAGCAGCTTCCGGACAGTCTCCTACGAGCAGTACTTC. Translated, it gives CASSFRTVSYEQYF. The rearrangement joins TRBV5-1 to TRBJ2-7, with D perhaps matching TRBD1 (6 bases). Germline loops: CDR1 SGHRS, CDR2 YFSETQ. Trimming shortened V by 2 bases and J by 0 bases, and 9 bases separated the two germline ends. The CDR3 loop spans 14 amino acids. The full variable domain, completed using reference TRBV5-1 and TRBJ2-7, is KAGVTQTPRYLIKTRGQQVTLSCSPISGHRSVSWYQQTPGQGLQFLFEYFSETQRNKGNFPGRFSGRQFSNSRSEMNVSTLELGDSALYLCASSFRTVSYEQYFGPGTRLTVT.

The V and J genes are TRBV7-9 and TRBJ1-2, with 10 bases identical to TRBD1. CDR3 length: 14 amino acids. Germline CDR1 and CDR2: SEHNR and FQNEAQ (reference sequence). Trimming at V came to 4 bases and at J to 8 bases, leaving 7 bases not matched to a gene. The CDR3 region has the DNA TGTGCCAGCAGCTCGCCGGGACAGGGGATCGGCTACACCTTC. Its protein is CASSSPGQGIGYTF.

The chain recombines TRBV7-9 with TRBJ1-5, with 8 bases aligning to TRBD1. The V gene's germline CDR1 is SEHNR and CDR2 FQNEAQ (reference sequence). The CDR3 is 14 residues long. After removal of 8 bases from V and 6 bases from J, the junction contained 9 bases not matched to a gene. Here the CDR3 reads CASGRDRWTQPQHF. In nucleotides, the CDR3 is TGTGCCAGCGGCCGGGACAGGTGGACTCAGCCCCAGCATTTT.

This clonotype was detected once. The CDR3 here is CASSLLGGSGNTIYF. The CDR3, as DNA: TGTGCCAGCAGTTTATTAGGGGGCTCTGGAAACACCATATATTTT. The J gene is TRBJ1-3, the V gene TRBV27, with TRBD1 as a possible D gene (6 bases). Looked up from germline, CDR1 is MNHEY and CDR2 is SMNVEV (reference sequence). V dropped 1 base and J dropped 0 bases, with 7 bases sitting between them. CDR3 length: 15 residues.